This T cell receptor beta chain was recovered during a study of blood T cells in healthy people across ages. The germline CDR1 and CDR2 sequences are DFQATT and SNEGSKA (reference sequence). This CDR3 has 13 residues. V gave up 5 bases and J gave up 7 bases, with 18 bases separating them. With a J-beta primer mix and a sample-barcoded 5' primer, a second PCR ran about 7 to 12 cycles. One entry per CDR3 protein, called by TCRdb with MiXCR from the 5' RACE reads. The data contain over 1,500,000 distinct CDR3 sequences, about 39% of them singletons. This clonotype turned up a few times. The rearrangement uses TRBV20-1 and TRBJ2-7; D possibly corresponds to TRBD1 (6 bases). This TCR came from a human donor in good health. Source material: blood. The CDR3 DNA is TGCAGTGCTCTATCAGGGGTGGAAGGAGAGCAGTACTTC. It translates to CSALSGVEGEQYF.